This TCR beta chain was profiled in a study of prognosis after radiotherapy for stage I lung cancer. Study-level information: Between early 2018 and January 2019, patients with stage I non-small cell lung cancer were enrolled. No significant progression was observed in approximately 15 patients, whereas a few developed distant metastases a median of about 7 months after radiotherapy.

The V end lost 4 bases, the J end lost 5 bases, and 17 bases lay between the germline ends. The CDR3 spans 14 residues. Germline CDR1 and CDR2: SQVTM and ANQGSEA. Whole-study findings and limits: It is unknown whether the expanded TCR clones recognize the tumor. Once stereotactic body radiation therapy had been given, unique TCR clone counts fell, with a median of about 10,000 versus 6,900.

Two rounds of multiplex PCR amplified TCR beta CDR3 from genomic DNA. First-round PCR, the initial amplification, used primers specific to each TRBV and TRBJ gene. TCRdb recomputed calls from the multiplex PCR reads with MiXCR, one row per CDR3 protein. Of some 56,000 distinct CDR3 sequences in the sample, about 30% are singletons; the top ten hold less than 8%. This clonotype was picked up many times. Its specificity is not known. The chain links TRBV29-1 to TRBJ1-1; D possibly corresponds to TRBD1 (6 bases). This TCR was sampled from a donor aged 50 or older with non-small cell lung cancer. The starting material was PBMCs, obtained before or after stereotactic body radiation therapy (not recorded which). The CDR3 DNA follows: TGCAGCGTTGTCACGAACAGGGAAAGGACTGAAGCTTTCTTT. Residues: CSVVTNRERTEAFF.